This T cell receptor beta chain was captured in a study of T cells in localized non-small cell lung cancer. Study-wide results and limits: Sequence data derive from only one tumor region, so heterogeneity remains possible. Turning up in adjacent lung were a median around 58 of the top 100 tumor clones. Patients showing higher blood T cell density tended to see longer overall survival.

This CDR3 is built from 13 residues. The V gene lost 4 bases and the J gene lost 8 bases, with 14 bases spanning the gap. Germline loops: CDR1 SGHDN, CDR2 FVKESK. Sequencing used immunoSEQ multiplex PCR; TCRdb keeps in-frame clones, though not all of them. The table lists fewer than 50,000 clones, roughly 89% of them singletons, with less than 6.5% in the top ten. About this clone: What it binds is unknown.

The receptor comes from a male donor aged 60 or over with stage II lung adenocarcinoma. The specimen comprised peripheral blood mononuclear cells, sampled before any cancer treatment. The rearrangement links TRBV14 to TRBJ1-2, with no clear D. The CDR3 sequence: CASSPSGRKGYTF. CDR3 in DNA: TGTGCCAGCAGCCCCTCGGGAAGGAAAGGCTACACCTTC.